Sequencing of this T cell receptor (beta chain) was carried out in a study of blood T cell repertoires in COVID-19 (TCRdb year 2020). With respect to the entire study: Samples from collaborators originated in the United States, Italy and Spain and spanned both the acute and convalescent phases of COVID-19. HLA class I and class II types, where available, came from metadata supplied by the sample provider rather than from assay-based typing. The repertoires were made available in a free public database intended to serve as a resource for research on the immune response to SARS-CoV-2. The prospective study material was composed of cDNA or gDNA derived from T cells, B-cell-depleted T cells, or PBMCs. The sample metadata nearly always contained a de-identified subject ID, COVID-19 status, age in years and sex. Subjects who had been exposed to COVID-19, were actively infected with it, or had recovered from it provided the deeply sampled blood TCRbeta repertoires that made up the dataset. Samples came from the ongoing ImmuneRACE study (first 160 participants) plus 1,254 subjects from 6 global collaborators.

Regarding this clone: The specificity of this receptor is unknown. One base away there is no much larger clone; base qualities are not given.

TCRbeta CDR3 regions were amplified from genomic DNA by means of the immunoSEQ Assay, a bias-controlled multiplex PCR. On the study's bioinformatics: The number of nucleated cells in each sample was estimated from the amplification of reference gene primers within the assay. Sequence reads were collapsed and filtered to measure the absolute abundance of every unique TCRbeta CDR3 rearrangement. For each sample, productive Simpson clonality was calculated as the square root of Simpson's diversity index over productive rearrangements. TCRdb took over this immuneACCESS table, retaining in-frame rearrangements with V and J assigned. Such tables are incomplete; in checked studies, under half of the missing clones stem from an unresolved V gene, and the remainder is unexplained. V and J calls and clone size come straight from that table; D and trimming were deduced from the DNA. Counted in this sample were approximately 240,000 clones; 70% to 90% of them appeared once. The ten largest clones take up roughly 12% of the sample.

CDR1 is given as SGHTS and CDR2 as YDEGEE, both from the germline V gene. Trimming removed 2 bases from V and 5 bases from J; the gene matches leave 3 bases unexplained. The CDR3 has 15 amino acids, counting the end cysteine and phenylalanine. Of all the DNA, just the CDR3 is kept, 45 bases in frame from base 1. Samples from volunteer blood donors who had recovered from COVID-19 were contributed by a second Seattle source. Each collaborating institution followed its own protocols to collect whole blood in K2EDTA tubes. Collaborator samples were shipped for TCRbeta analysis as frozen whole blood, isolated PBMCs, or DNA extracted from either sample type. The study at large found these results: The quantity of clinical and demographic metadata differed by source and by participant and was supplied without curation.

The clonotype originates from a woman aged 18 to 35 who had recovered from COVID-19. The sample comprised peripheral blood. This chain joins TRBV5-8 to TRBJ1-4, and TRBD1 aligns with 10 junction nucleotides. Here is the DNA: TGTGCCAGCAGCTTAGCGGGACAGGGGAATGAAAAACTGTTTTTT. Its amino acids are CASSLAGQGNEKLFF.